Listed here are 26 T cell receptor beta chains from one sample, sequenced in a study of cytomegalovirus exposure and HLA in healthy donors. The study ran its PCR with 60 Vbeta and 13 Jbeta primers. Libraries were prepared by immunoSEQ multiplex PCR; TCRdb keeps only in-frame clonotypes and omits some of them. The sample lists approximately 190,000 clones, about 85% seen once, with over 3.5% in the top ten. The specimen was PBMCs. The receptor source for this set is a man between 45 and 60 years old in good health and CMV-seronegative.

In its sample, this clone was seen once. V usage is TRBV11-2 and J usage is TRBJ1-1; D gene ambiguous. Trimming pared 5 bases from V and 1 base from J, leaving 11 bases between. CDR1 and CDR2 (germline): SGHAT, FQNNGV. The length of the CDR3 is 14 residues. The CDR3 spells CASSQLFGNTEAFF. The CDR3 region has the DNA TGTGCCAGCAGCCAATTATTCGGGAACACTGAAGCTTTCTTT. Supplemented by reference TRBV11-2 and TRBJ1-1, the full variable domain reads EAGVAQSPRYKIIEKRQSVAFWCNPISGHATLYWYQQILGQGPKLLIQFQNNGVVDDSQLPKDRFSAERLKGVDSTLKIQPAKLEDSAVYLCASSQLFGNTEAFFGQGTRLTVV.

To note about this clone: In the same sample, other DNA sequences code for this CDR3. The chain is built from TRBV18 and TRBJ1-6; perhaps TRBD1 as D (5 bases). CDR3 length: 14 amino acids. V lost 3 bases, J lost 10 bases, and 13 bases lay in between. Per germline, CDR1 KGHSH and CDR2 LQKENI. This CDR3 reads CASSPQGSNSPLHF. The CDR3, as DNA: TGTGCCAGCTCACCGCAGGGAAGTAACTCACCCCTCCACTTT.

In DNA, the CDR3 is TGTGCCAGCAGTACTAGCGGGGGGGCAGATACGCAGTATTTT. Its protein is CASSTSGGADTQYF. This rearrangement joins TRBV25-1 to TRBJ2-3; 13 bases line up with TRBD2. Unmatched junction bases numbered 0, after V lost 5 bases and J lost 4 bases. The germline V gene encodes CDR1 MGHDK and CDR2 SYGVNS. CDR3 size: 14 residues.

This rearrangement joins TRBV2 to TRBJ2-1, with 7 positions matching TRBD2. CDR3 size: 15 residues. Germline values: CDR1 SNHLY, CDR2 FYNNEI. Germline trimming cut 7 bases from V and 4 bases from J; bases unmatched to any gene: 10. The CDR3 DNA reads TGTGCCAGCACCGGCTCGGGGGGAGCTTACAATGAGCAGTTCTTC. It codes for CASTGSGGAYNEQFF.

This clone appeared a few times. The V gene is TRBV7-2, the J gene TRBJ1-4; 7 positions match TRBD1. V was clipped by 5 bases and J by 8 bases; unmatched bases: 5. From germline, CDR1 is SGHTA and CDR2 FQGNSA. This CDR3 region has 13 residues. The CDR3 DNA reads TGTGCCAGCAGCCAACAGGGGAGGGAAAAACTGTTTTTT. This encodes CASSQQGREKLFF.

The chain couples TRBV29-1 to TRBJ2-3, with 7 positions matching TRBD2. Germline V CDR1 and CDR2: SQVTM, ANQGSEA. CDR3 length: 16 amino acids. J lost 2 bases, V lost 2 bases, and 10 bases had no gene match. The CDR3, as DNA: TGCAGCGTTGAATCCTTGGGCGGGGGAATCACAGATACGCAGTATTTT. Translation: CSVESLGGGITDTQYF.

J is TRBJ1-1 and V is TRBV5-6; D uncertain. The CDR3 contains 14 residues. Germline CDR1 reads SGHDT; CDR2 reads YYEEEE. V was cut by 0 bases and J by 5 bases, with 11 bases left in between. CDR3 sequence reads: CASSLDRWSTEAFF. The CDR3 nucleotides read TGTGCCAGCAGCTTGGATAGATGGTCGACTGAAGCTTTCTTT.

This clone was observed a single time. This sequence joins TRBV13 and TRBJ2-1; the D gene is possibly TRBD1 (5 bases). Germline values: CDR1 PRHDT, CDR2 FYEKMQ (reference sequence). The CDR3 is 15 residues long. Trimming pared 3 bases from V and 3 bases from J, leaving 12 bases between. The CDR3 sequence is CASSFGQGDYNEQFF. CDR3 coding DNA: TGTGCCAGCAGCTTTGGGCAGGGCGACTACAATGAGCAGTTCTTC.

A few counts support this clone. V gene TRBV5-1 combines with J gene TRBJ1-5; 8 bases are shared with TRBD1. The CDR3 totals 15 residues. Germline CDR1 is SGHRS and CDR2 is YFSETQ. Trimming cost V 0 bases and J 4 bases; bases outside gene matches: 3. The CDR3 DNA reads TGCGCCAGCAGCTTGGGGACAGGGACTAATCAGCCCCAGCATTTT. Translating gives CASSLGTGTNQPQHF.

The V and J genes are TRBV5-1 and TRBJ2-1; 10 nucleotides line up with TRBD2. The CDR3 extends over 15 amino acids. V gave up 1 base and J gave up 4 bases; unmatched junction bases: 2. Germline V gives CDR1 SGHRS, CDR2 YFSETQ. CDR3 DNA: TGCGCCAGCAGCTTGAGTAGCGGGGGGTACAATGAGCAGTTCTTC. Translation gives CASSLSSGGYNEQFF.

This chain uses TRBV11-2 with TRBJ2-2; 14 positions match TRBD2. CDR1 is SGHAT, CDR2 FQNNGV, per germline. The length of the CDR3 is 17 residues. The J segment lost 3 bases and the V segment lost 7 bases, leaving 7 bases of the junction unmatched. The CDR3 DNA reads TGTGCCAGCACCCTGGGGACTAGCGGGGGTTACACCGGGGAGCTGTTTTTT. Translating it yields CASTLGTSGGYTGELFF.

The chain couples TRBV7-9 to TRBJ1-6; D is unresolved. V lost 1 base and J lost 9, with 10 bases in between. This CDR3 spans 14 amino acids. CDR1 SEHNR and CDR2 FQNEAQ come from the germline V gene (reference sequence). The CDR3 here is CASSLDSEGSPLHF. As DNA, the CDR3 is TGTGCCAGCAGCTTAGATTCTGAGGGTTCACCCCTCCACTTT.

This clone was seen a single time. The CDR3 reads CAHATGDNSPLHF. The DNA of the CDR3 is TGTGCCCACGCGACAGGGGATAATTCACCCCTCCACTTT. The chain employs TRBV30 and TRBJ1-6, with 8 bases matching TRBD1. Germline-derived CDR1 and CDR2 are GTSNPN and SVGIG (reference sequence). This CDR3 has 13 amino acids. V lost 8 bases and J lost 5; bases outside the gene matches: 5. Full variable domain (missing parts from reference TRBV30 and TRBJ1-6): SQTIHQWPATLVQPVGSPLSLECTVEGTSNPNLYWYRQAAGRGLQLLFYSVGIGQISSEVPQNLSASRPQDRQFILSSKKLLLSDSGFYLCAHATGDNSPLHFGNGTRLTVT.

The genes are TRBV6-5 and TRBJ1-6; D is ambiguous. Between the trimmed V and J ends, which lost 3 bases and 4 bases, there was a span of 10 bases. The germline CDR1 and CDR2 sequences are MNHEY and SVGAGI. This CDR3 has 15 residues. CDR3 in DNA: TGTGCCAGCAGTTATCGTGCAGTTTATAATTCACCCCTCCACTTT. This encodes CASSYRAVYNSPLHF.

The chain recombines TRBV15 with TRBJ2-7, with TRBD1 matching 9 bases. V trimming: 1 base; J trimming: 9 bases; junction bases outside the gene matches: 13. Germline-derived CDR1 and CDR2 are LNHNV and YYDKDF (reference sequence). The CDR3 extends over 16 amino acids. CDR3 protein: CATSRAPGQGGVGQYF. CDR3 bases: TGTGCCACCAGCAGAGCTCCGGGACAGGGAGGGGTAGGGCAGTACTTC.

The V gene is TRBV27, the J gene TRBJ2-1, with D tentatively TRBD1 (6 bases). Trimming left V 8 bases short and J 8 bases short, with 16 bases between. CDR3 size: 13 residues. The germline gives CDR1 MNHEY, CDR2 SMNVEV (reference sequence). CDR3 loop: CASAQGVRHEQFF. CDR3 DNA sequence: TGTGCCAGCGCACAGGGCGTGCGGCATGAGCAGTTCTTC.

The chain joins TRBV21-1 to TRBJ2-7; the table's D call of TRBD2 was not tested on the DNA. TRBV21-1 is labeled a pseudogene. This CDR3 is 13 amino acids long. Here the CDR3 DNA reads TGTGCCAGCAGCACCAGCGGGGGATACGAGCAGTACTTC. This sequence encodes CASSTSGGYEQYF.

The CDR3 region has the DNA TGTGCCAGCAGCCCCGGGACAGGGGGTTACAATGAGCAGTTCTTC. Residues: CASSPGTGGYNEQFF. The chain carries TRBV7-2 and TRBJ2-1, with 11 bases matching TRBD1. CDR1 is SGHTA and CDR2 is FQGNSA in the germline V gene. This CDR3 spans 15 amino acids. V was pared by 5 bases and J by 4 bases, with 4 bases of the junction left unmatched.

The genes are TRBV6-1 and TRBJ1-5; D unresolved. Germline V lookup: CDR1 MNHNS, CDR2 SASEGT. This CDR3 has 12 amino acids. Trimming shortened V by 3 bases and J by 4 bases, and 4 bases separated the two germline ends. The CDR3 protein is CASSESNQPQHF. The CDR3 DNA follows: TGTGCCAGCAGTGAGAGTAATCAGCCCCAGCATTTT.

The CDR3 nucleotides are TGTGCCAGCAGCCTACAGGGAACCATCCAAGAGACCCAGTACTTC. Translating it yields CASSLQGTIQETQYF. The chain joins TRBV7-6 to TRBJ2-5; D might be TRBD1 (6 bases). The CDR3 contains 15 residues. Per the germline V gene, CDR1 is SGHVS and CDR2 is FNYEAQ. Trimming took off 5 bases at V and 1 base at J, with 14 bases between the two ends.

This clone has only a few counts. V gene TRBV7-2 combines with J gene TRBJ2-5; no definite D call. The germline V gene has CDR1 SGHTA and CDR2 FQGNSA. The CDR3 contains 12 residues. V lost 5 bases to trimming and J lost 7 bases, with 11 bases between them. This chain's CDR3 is CASSRFVGTQYF. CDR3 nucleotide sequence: TGTGCCAGCAGCCGTTTTGTCGGGACCCAGTACTTC.

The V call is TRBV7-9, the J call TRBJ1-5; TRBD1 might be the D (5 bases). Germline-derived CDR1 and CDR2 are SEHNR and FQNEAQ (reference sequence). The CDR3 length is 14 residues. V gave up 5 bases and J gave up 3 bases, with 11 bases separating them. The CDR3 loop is CASSLDRINQPQHF. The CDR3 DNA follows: TGTGCCAGCAGCCTAGACAGAATCAATCAGCCCCAGCATTTT.

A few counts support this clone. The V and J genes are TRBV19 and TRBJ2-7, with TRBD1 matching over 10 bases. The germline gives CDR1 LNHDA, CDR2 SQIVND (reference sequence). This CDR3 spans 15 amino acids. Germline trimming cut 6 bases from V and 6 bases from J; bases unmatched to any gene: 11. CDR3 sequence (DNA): TGTGCCAGTAGCCGGGGGGGGACAGGGGCCCTCGAGCAGTACTTC. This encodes CASSRGGTGALEQYF.

The CDR3 loop reads CASSLAGGAKNIQYF. Here the CDR3 DNA reads TGTGCCAGCAGCCTAGCGGGGGGGGCCAAAAACATTCAGTACTTC. The chain employs TRBV6-1 and TRBJ2-4; TRBD2 matches 12 bases. The CDR3 loop spans 15 amino acids. CDR1 is MNHNS, CDR2 SASEGT, per germline. J was trimmed by 1 base and V by 6 bases; bases with no gene match: 1.

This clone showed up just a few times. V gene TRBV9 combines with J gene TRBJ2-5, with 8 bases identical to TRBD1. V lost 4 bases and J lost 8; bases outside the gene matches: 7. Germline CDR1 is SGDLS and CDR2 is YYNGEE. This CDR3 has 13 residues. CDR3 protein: CASSTTGGGTQYF. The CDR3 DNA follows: TGTGCCAGCAGCACCACAGGGGGTGGAACCCAGTACTTC.

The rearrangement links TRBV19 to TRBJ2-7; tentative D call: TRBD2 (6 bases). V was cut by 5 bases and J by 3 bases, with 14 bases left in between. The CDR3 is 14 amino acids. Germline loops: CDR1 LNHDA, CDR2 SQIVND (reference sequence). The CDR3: CASSGGVGSYEQYF. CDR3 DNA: TGTGCCAGTAGTGGAGGGGTCGGTAGCTACGAGCAGTACTTC. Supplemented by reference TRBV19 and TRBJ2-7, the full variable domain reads DGGITQSPKYLFRKEGQNVTLSCEQNLNHDAMYWYRQDPGQGLRLIYYSQIVNDFQKGDIAEGYSVSREKKESFPLTVTSAQKNPTAFYLCASSGGVGSYEQYFGPGTRLTVT.